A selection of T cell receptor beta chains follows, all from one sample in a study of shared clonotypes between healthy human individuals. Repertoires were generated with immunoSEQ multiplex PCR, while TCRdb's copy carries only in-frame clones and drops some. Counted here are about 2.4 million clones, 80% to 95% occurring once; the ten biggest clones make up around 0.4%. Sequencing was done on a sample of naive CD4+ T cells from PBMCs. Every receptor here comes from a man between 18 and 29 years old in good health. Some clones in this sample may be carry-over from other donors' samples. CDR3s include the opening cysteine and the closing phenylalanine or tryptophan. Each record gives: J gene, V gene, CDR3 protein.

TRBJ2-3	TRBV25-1	CASSITPGLAGQWDTQYF
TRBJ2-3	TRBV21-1	CASSKVGSGRARDTQYF
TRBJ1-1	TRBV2	CASRVQGELTEAFF
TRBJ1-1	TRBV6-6	CASSLLGVNTEAFF
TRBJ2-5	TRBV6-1	CASSEQQETQYF
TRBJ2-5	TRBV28	CASSLLQETQYF
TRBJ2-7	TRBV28	CASSSGGPLGYEQYF
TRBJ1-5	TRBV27	CASSLGPGQGNQPQHF
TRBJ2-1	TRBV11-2	CASSLGRSHLYNEQFF
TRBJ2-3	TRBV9	CASSVDSSTDTQYF
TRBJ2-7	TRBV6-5	CASTRGGNPYEQYF
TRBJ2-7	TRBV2	CASSEQGRDYEQYF
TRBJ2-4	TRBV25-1	CASTDSGRASDIQYF
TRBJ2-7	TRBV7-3	CASSPESGTVLLEQYF
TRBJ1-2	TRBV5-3	CARSLGGQAKGYTF